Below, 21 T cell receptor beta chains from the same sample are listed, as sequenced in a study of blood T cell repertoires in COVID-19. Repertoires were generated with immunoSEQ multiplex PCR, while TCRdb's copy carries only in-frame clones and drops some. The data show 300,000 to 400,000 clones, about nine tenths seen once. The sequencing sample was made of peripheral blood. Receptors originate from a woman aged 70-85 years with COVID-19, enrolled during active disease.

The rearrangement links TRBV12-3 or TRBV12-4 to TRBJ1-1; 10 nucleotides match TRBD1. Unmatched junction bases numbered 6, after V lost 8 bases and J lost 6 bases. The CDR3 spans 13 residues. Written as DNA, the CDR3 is TGTGCCAGCGCTTGGGACAGGGGTGCTGAAGCTTTCTTT. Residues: CASAWDRGAEAFF.

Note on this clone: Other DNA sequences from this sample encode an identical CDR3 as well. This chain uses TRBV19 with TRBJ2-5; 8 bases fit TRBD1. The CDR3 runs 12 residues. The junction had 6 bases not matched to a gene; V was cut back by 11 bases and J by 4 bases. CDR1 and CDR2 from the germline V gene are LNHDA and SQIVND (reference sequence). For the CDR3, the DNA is TGTGCCTCCCGACAGGGGCGAGAGACCCAGTACTTC. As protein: CASRQGRETQYF.

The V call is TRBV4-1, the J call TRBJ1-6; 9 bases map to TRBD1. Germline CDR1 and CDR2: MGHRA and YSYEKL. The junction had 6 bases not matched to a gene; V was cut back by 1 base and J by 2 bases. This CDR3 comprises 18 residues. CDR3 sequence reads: CASSQVGTGKPYNSPLHF. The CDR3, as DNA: TGCGCCAGCAGCCAAGTGGGGACAGGGAAGCCCTATAATTCACCCCTCCACTTT.

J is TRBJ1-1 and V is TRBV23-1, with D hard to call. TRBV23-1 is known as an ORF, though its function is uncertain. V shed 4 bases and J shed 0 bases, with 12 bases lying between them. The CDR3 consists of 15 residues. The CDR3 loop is CASSPLGAVNTEAFF. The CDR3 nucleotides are TGCGCCAGCAGTCCCCTCGGCGCGGTGAACACTGAAGCTTTCTTT.

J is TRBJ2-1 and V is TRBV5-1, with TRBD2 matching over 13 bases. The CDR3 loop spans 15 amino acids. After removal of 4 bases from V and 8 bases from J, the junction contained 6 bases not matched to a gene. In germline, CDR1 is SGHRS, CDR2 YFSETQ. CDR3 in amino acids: CASSLGLAGFDEQFF. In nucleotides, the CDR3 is TGCGCCAGCAGCCTGGGACTAGCGGGGTTCGATGAGCAGTTCTTC.

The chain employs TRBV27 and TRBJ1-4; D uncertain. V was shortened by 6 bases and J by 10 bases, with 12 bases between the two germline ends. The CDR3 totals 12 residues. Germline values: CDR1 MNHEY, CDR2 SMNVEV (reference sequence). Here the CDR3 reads CASRDLRGKLFF. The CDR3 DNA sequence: TGTGCCAGCAGGGACTTGCGGGGAAAACTGTTTTTT.

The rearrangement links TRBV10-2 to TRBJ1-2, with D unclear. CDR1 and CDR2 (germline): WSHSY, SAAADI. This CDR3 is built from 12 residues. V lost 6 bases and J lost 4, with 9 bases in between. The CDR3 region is CASRKTTYGYTF. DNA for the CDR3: TGCGCCAGCAGGAAGACAACCTATGGCTACACCTTC.

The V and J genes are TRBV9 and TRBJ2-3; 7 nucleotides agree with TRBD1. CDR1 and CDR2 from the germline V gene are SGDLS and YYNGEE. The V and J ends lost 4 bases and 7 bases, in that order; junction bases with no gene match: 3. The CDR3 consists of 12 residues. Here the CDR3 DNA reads TGTGCCAGCAGCCCAGGGGGAAATACGCAGTATTTT. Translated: CASSPGGNTQYF.

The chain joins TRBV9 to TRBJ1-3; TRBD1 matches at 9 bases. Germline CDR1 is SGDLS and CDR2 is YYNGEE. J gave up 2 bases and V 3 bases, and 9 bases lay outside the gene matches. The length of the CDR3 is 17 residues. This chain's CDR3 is CASSDPGQGSAGNTIYF. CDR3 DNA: TGTGCCAGCAGCGACCCGGGACAGGGAAGCGCTGGAAACACCATATATTTT.

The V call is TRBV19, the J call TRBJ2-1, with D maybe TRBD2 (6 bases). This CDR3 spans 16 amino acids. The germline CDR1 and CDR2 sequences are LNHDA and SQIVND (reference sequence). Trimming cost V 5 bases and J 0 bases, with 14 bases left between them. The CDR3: CASSPRRGTSYNEQFF. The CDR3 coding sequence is TGTGCCAGTAGTCCCCGCCGGGGGACCTCCTACAATGAGCAGTTCTTC.

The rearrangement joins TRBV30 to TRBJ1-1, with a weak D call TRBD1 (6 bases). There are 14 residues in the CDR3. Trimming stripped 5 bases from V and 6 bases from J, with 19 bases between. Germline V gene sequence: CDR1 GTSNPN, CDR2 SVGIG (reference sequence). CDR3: CAWEWGPVRAEAFF. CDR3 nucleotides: TGTGCCTGGGAGTGGGGGCCCGTAAGGGCTGAAGCTTTCTTT.

This CDR3 reads CASTRTGGRGSSYNSPLHF. DNA for the CDR3: TGTGCCAGCACAAGAACAGGGGGCCGGGGGAGCTCCTATAATTCACCCCTCCACTTT. The J gene is TRBJ1-6, the V gene TRBV2; TRBD1 matches at 9 bases. Germline V lookup: CDR1 SNHLY, CDR2 FYNNEI. V dropped 7 bases and J dropped 0; count of bases not matched to a gene: 13. This CDR3 comprises 19 residues.

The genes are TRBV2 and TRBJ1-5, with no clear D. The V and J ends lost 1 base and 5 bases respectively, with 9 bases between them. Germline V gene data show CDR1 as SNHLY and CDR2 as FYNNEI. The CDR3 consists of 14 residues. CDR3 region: CASSEDNNYQPQHF. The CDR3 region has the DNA TGTGCCAGCAGTGAAGATAACAATTATCAGCCCCAGCATTTT.

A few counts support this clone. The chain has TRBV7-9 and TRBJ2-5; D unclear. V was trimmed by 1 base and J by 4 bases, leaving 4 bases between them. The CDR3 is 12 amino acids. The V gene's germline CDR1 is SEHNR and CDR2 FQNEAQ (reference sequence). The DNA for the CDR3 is TGTGCCAGCAGCTTAGACGGAGAGACCCAGTACTTC. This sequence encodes CASSLDGETQYF.

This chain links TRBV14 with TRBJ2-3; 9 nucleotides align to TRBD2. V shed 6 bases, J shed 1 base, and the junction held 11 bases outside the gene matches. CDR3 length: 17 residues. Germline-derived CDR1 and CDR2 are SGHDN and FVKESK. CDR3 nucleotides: TGTGCCAGCAGTCCAAATTTTAGCGGGGGCGGCACAGATACGCAGTATTTT. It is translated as CASSPNFSGGGTDTQYF.

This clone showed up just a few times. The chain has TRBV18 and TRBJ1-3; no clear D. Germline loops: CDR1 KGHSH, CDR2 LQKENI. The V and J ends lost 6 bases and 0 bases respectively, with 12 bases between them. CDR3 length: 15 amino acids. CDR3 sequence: CASSSDPTSGNTIYF. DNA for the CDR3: TGTGCCAGCTCGAGCGATCCGACCTCTGGAAACACCATATATTTT. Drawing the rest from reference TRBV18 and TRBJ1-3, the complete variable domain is NAGVMQNPRHLVRRRGQEARLRCSPMKGHSHVYWYRQLPEEGLKFMVYLQKENIIDESGMPKERFSAEFPKEGPSILRIQQVVRGDSAAYFCASSSDPTSGNTIYFGEGSWLTVV.

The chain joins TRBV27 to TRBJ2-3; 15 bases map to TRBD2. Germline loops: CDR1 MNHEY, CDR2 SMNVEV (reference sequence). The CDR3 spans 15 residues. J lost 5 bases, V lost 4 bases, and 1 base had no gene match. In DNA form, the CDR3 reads TGTGCCAGCAGTTGGACTAGCGGGGGGGAAGATACGCAGTATTTT. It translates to CASSWTSGGEDTQYF.

Here the CDR3 reads CASSESVAYEQYF. CDR3 bases: TGCGCCAGCAGTGAGTCGGTAGCCTACGAGCAGTACTTC. The chain carries TRBV10-2 and TRBJ2-7, with D uncertain. Germline V CDR1 and CDR2: WSHSY, SAAADI. Trimming removed 0 bases from V and 2 bases from J, with 5 bases in between. The CDR3 is 13 residues long.

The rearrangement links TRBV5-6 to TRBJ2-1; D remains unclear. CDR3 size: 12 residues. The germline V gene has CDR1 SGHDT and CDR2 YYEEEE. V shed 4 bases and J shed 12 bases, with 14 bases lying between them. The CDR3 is CASSPGYTLQFF. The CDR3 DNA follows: TGTGCCAGCAGCCCAGGCTACACACTGCAGTTCTTC.

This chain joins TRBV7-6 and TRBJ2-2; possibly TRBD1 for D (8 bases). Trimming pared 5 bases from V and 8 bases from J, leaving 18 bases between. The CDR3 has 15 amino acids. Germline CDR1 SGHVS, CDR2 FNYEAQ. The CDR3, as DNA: TGTGCCAGCAGCCCCGGACAGGGAGGGTCAGGGGAGCTGTTTTTT. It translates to CASSPGQGGSGELFF.

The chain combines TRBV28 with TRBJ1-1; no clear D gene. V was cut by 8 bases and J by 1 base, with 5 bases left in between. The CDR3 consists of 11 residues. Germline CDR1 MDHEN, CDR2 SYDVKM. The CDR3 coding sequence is TGTGCCAGCCAACAGAACACTGAAGCTTTCTTT. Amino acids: CASQQNTEAFF.